This T cell receptor beta chain was obtained from a study of breast tumors, draining lymph nodes, adjacent tissues. Overall study findings and caveats: The data were judged consistent with most tumor T cells coming from lymph node and expanding in tumor. The lymph node origin of tumor T cells was framed as consistent with a hypothesis, not demonstrated. Tumor and nontumor repertoires were significantly more similar in luminal-like than in basal-like breast cancer.

Trimming took 2 bases from V and 8 from J, leaving 12 bases between them. The CDR3 loop spans 13 amino acids. Germline V gives CDR1 MNHEY, CDR2 SMNVEV (reference sequence). TCRdb passed the multiplex PCR reads through MiXCR, listing each CDR3 protein once. The sample lists under 150,000 distinct CDR3 sequences; less than 20% were seen once. Axillary draining lymph nodes of breast cancer patients supplied the node samples. This clonotype was counted ten times or more. Its antigen is not known. This clonotype was sampled from a female donor with breast cancer. Some clones in this sample may be carry-over from other donors' samples. Material: axillary lymph node tissue. This sequence joins TRBV27 and TRBJ1-2; no firm D call. Written as DNA, the CDR3 is TGTGCCAGCAGTTTAGTGGCAGGCCGGGGCTACACCTTC. Translated: CASSLVAGRGYTF.